This is a list of T cell receptor beta chains from one sample in a study of shared clonotypes between healthy human individuals. Here immunoSEQ multiplex PCR was the method, and the copy in TCRdb shows in-frame clones only, minus some. The sample lists about 960,000 clones, 76% occurring once. Material: memory CD4+ T cells sorted from blood. These receptors were obtained from a man aged 18 to 29 in good health. Both conserved end residues are part of each CDR3. D genes are given only for firm matches. Expanded clones are given a class, and other clones once, few, many or no size at all.

d_gene,j_gene,v_gene,abundance,CDR3aa,CDR3nt
TRBD2,TRBJ2-7,TRBV6-6,.,CASSWGGMGPYEQYF,TGTGCCAGCAGTTGGGGAGGGATGGGACCATACGAGCAGTACTTC
TRBD1,TRBJ1-1,TRBV19,.,CASSPRGQLNTEAFF,TGTGCCAGTAGTCCCAGGGGACAGTTGAACACTGAAGCTTTCTTT
.,TRBJ2-2,TRBV19,few,CASSIMVTTNTGELFF,TGTGCCAGTAGTATTATGGTCACAACGAACACCGGGGAGCTGTTTTTT
TRBD1,TRBJ2-7,TRBV18,.,CASPPARQGAQEQYF,TGTGCCAGCCCACCAGCGAGGCAGGGGGCGCAAGAGCAGTACTTC
TRBD1,TRBJ2-3,TRBV6-5,.,CASSYGTGHTDTQYF,TGTGCCAGCAGTTACGGGACAGGACACACAGATACGCAGTATTTT
.,TRBJ2-7,TRBV6-1,few,CASGGRASYEQYF,TGTGCCAGCGGCGGGCGGGCCTCCTACGAGCAGTACTTC
.,TRBJ1-1,TRBV4-2,few,CASSQGIINTEAFF,TGTGCCAGCAGCCAAGGGATCATCAACACTGAAGCTTTCTTT
.,TRBJ1-6,TRBV6-5,.,CASSYSKTGGNSPLHF,TGTGCCAGCAGTTACTCGAAAACGGGGGGAAATTCACCCCTCCACTTT
.,TRBJ1-5,TRBV6-6,few,CANGNGNQPQHF,TGTGCCAACGGGAATGGCAATCAGCCCCAGCATTTT
TRBD1,TRBJ1-4,TRBV2,.,CASSESRGPEKLFF,TGTGCCAGCAGTGAGTCGAGGGGGCCTGAAAAACTGTTTTTT
.,TRBJ2-2,TRBV5-1,.,CASSSGQFANTGELFF,TGCGCCAGCAGCTCTGGACAGTTCGCGAACACCGGGGAGCTGTTTTTT
TRBD2,TRBJ2-1,TRBV30,.,CAWGTSGSYNEQFF,TGTGCCTGGGGGACTAGCGGGAGCTACAATGAGCAGTTCTTC
.,TRBJ1-1,TRBV5-4,.,CASSLAGTNTEAFF,TGTGCCAGCAGCTTGGCGGGCACGAACACTGAAGCTTTCTTT
TRBD2,TRBJ2-3,TRBV4-2,.,CASSQTGTSGGAGDTQYF,TGTGCCAGCAGCCAAACCGGGACTAGCGGGGGGGCAGGAGATACGCAGTATTTT
.,TRBJ2-7,TRBV30,few,CAWSALGAGEQYF,TGTGCCTGGAGTGCGTTGGGTGCGGGCGAGCAGTACTTC
TRBD2,TRBJ2-5,TRBV7-2,many,CASSLGTSGTQYF,TGTGCCAGCAGCTTGGGGACTAGCGGGACCCAGTACTTC
.,TRBJ1-5,TRBV5-8,.,CASSSRVQGGNQPQHF,TGTGCCAGCAGCTCCCGGGTTCAGGGAGGCAATCAGCCCCAGCATTTT
TRBD1,TRBJ2-1,TRBV9,.,CASTRQGASNEQFF,TGTGCCAGCACCAGACAGGGGGCGAGCAATGAGCAGTTCTTC
TRBD1,TRBJ2-7,TRBV28,.,CASSLGWFRGRYEQYF,TGTGCCAGCAGTTTAGGGTGGTTCAGGGGGCGCTACGAGCAGTACTTC
TRBD2,TRBJ2-7,TRBV7-2,.,CASSLSAGGPYEQYF,TGTGCCAGCAGCTTATCGGCGGGAGGGCCCTACGAGCAGTACTTC
.,TRBJ1-5,TRBV2,.,CASSAGSNPGGPQHF,TGTGCCAGCAGTGCTGGGTCAAACCCCGGAGGGCCCCAGCATTTT
.,TRBJ2-5,TRBV28,.,CASNEGNKETQYF,TGTGCCAGCAACGAGGGAAATAAGGAGACCCAGTACTTC
TRBD1,TRBJ1-5,TRBV9,.,CASSASGGGNQPQHF,TGTGCCAGCAGCGCTTCAGGGGGTGGGAATCAGCCCCAGCATTTT
.,TRBJ1-6,TRBV25-1,many,CASSDFRDRLNSPLHF,TGTGCCAGCAGTGATTTTAGGGACCGACTTAATTCACCCCTCCACTTT